These 32 T cell receptor beta chains share one sample of origin, sequenced in a study of cytomegalovirus exposure and HLA in healthy donors. TCRdb's table, derived via immunoSEQ multiplex PCR, lists solely in-frame clones and lacks some. The sample has about 130,000 clones; about 94% are singletons. The sequenced material came from PBMCs. These receptor sequences come from a woman between 18 and 29 years old in good health and CMV-seronegative.

This chain connects TRBV11-2 to TRBJ1-2; possibly TRBD1 for D (5 bases). V was cut by 0 bases and J by 8 bases, with 10 bases left in between. Germline CDR1 reads SGHAT; CDR2 reads FQNNGV. CDR3 length: 13 residues. CDR3 sequence reads: CASSLDRVGGYTF. CDR3 nucleotides: TGTGCCAGCAGCTTAGACAGGGTTGGCGGCTACACCTTC.

The chain couples TRBV19 to TRBJ1-3, with D possibly being TRBD1 (6 bases). Germline CDR1 and CDR2: LNHDA and SQIVND (reference sequence). This CDR3 comprises 15 residues. V dropped 2 bases and J dropped 4 bases, with 12 bases sitting between them. The CDR3 loop reads CASSIRTATGNTIYF. CDR3 coding DNA: TGTGCCAGTAGTATACGGACAGCGACAGGAAACACCATATATTTT.

V and J are TRBV28 and TRBJ2-2; possible D gene TRBD2, 6 bases. The V end lost 5 bases, the J end lost 6 bases, and 13 bases lay between the germline ends. This CDR3 has 14 amino acids. Germline-derived CDR1 and CDR2 are MDHEN and SYDVKM. The CDR3 DNA reads TGTGCCAGCAGTCTAGGGGACTGGGCCGGGGAGCTGTTTTTT. It encodes CASSLGDWAGELFF.

This clone was detected only once. The gene calls are TRBV2 and TRBJ2-2; D possibly corresponds to TRBD1 (5 bases). There are 15 residues in the CDR3. In germline, CDR1 is SNHLY, CDR2 FYNNEI. The V gene lost 4 bases and the J gene lost 3 bases, with 12 bases spanning the gap. The DNA of the CDR3 is TGTGCCAGCAGTGGTTCCAGGGTTGACACCGGGGAGCTGTTTTTT. It specifies CASSGSRVDTGELFF.

This chain joins TRBV4-1 and TRBJ1-4, with a tentative D call TRBD1 (5 bases). Trimming pared 0 bases from V and 2 bases from J, leaving 13 bases between. The CDR3 loop spans 17 amino acids. The germline CDR1 and CDR2 sequences are MGHRA and YSYEKL. The CDR3 region is CASSQEGPGSTNEKLFF. The DNA of the CDR3 is TGCGCCAGCAGCCAAGAGGGGCCAGGTTCGACTAATGAAAAACTGTTTTTT.

The rearrangement joins TRBV19 to TRBJ2-1; 9 bases align to TRBD2. Germline V lookup: CDR1 LNHDA, CDR2 SQIVND (reference sequence). The CDR3 spans 14 residues. V shed 3 bases, J shed 10 bases, and the junction held 7 bases outside the gene matches. CDR3 in amino acids: CASSIGGRAREQFF. The CDR3 region has the DNA TGTGCCAGTAGTATCGGCGGGAGGGCCCGGGAGCAGTTCTTC.

The rearrangement joins TRBV28 to TRBJ1-2; the D gene is possibly TRBD1 (5 bases). This CDR3 has 15 amino acids. Germline CDR1 MDHEN, CDR2 SYDVKM. V lost 5 bases, J lost 3 bases, and 16 bases lay in between. In nucleotides, the CDR3 is TGTGCCAGCAGTCCCGATGCGGCAGGGTACTATGGCTACACCTTC. Translation: CASSPDAAGYYGYTF.

The chain couples TRBV29-1 to TRBJ2-7; the match to TRBD2 covers 8 bases. The V gene end was trimmed by 7 bases and the J gene end by 3 bases; junction bases not matched to a gene: 5. The CDR3 runs to 12 residues. The germline V gene encodes CDR1 SQVTM and CDR2 ANQGSEA. Here the CDR3 DNA reads TGCAGCGCCCGGGGGGGGATCTACGAGCAGTACTTC. It specifies CSARGGIYEQYF.

This chain joins TRBV11-1 and TRBJ2-7, with D perhaps matching TRBD1 (5 bases). The CDR3 is 13 amino acids. Deletions cut 5 bases from V and 3 bases from J, with 11 bases between. Germline CDR1 is SGHAT and CDR2 is FQDESV (reference sequence). CDR3 nucleotide sequence: TGTGCCAGCAGCCCACCAGGGTTCTACGAGCAGTACTTC. Encoded protein: CASSPPGFYEQYF. The full variable domain, completed using reference TRBV11-1 and TRBJ2-7, is EAEVAQSPRYKITEKSQAVAFWCDPISGHATLYWYRQILGQGPELLVQFQDESVVDDSQLPKDRFSAERLKGVDSTLKIQPAELGDSAMYLCASSPPGFYEQYFGPGTRLTVT.

The V call is TRBV7-2, the J call TRBJ2-5; D gene ambiguous. The CDR3 runs 12 residues. Germline values: CDR1 SGHTA, CDR2 FQGNSA. Deletions cut 2 bases from V and 4 bases from J, with 5 bases between. The CDR3 DNA follows: TGTGCCAGCAGCTTACTTCTAGAGACCCAGTACTTC. Protein: CASSLLLETQYF.

This chain links TRBV25-1 with TRBJ1-1; D is perhaps TRBD1 (5 bases). The CDR3 spans 16 residues. Per the germline V gene, CDR1 is MGHDK and CDR2 is SYGVNS. Trimming shortened V by 1 base and J by 8 bases, and 20 bases separated the two germline ends. The CDR3: CASSESGMGLNAEAFF. In nucleotides, the CDR3 is TGTGCCAGCAGTGAATCTGGAATGGGGCTGAATGCCGAAGCTTTCTTT.

This chain connects TRBV6-6 to TRBJ2-7; possible D gene TRBD1, 5 bases. CDR1 is MNHNY and CDR2 is SVGAGI in the germline V gene (reference sequence). CDR3 length: 12 residues. Trimming pared 6 bases from V and 5 bases from J, leaving 11 bases between. CDR3 protein: CASSLGHHEQYF. As DNA, the CDR3 is TGTGCCAGCAGCCTAGGACACCACGAGCAGTACTTC.

A few counts support this clone. The J gene is TRBJ1-6, the V gene TRBV10-1; 11 nucleotides line up with TRBD1. The CDR3 is made up of 15 amino acids. From germline, CDR1 is WNHNN and CDR2 SYGVQD (reference sequence). V was clipped by 8 bases and J by 11 bases; unmatched bases: 11. The CDR3 spells CASSSSPGQGAPLHF. As DNA, the CDR3 is TGCGCCAGCTCCAGCTCACCGGGACAGGGGGCACCCCTCCACTTT.

This clone was detected only a few times. The chain links TRBV28 to TRBJ1-1; 9 positions agree with TRBD1. V trimming: 5 bases; J trimming: 11 bases; junction bases outside the gene matches: 15. This CDR3 has 15 residues. The germline V gene encodes CDR1 MDHEN and CDR2 SYDVKM. The CDR3 loop is CASSPEGQGSPGAFF. DNA of the CDR3: TGTGCCAGCAGTCCAGAGGGACAGGGATCGCCCGGGGCTTTCTTT. Looking up the rest from reference TRBV28 and TRBJ1-1 gives the full variable domain: DVKVTQSSRYLVKRTGEKVFLECVQDMDHENMFWYRQDPGLGLRLIYFSYDVKMKEKGDIPEGYSVSREKKERFSLILESASTNQTSMYLCASSPEGQGSPGAFFGQGTRLTVV.

V is TRBV7-2 and J is TRBJ2-1; 7 nucleotides line up with TRBD2. CDR1 SGHTA and CDR2 FQGNSA come from the germline V gene. The ends lost 4 bases at V and 7 bases at J; junction bases unmatched: 7. This CDR3 comprises 14 residues. The CDR3 reads CASSSTSWRNEQFF. The CDR3 nucleotides are TGTGCCAGCAGCTCGACTAGCTGGCGAAATGAGCAGTTCTTC.

V usage is TRBV30 and J usage is TRBJ2-5, with TRBD2 matching over 7 bases. The germline V gene encodes CDR1 GTSNPN and CDR2 SVGIG (reference sequence). This CDR3 is built from 16 residues. V was pared by 1 base and J by 2 bases, with 10 bases of the junction left unmatched. In DNA form, the CDR3 reads TGTGCCTGGAGTGAGCTAGCGGCAGGGCATCAAGAGACCCAGTACTTC. Translation: CAWSELAAGHQETQYF.

V and J are TRBV7-2 and TRBJ1-5; TRBD1 aligns across 8 bases. Germline V gene data show CDR1 as SGHTA and CDR2 as FQGNSA. There are 14 residues in the CDR3. V lost 5 bases, J lost 10 bases, and 10 bases stayed unmatched. CDR3 protein: CASSRTGSVPPQHF. In nucleotides, the CDR3 is TGTGCCAGCAGCCGGACAGGGTCAGTTCCACCCCAGCATTTT.

This rearrangement joins TRBV11-2 to TRBJ2-7; D perhaps matches TRBD2 (5 bases). Trimming left V 5 bases short and J 5 bases short, with 10 bases between. Germline values: CDR1 SGHAT, CDR2 FQNNGV. This CDR3 region has 12 residues. The CDR3 bases are TGTGCCAGCAGCCGGGAATATAACGAGCAGTACTTC. Protein: CASSREYNEQYF.

This rearrangement joins TRBV19 to TRBJ1-5; no firm D call. Trimming stripped 1 base from V and 5 bases from J, with 6 bases between. From germline, CDR1 is LNHDA and CDR2 SQIVND (reference sequence). This CDR3 contains 13 residues. DNA of the CDR3: TGTGCCAGTAGTATAGGCCGGGATCAGCCCCAGCATTTT. This sequence encodes CASSIGRDQPQHF. Full variable domain (missing parts from reference TRBV19 and TRBJ1-5): DGGITQSPKYLFRKEGQNVTLSCEQNLNHDAMYWYRQDPGQGLRLIYYSQIVNDFQKGDIAEGYSVSREKKESFPLTVTSAQKNPTAFYLCASSIGRDQPQHFGDGTRLSIL.

The genes are TRBV5-1 and TRBJ1-1; 9 nucleotides match TRBD1. Trimming cost V 4 bases and J 5 bases; bases outside gene matches: 15. The CDR3 spans 17 residues. In germline, CDR1 is SGHRS, CDR2 YFSETQ. Here the CDR3 reads CASSRLGQGEKGTEAFF. The CDR3 DNA sequence: TGCGCCAGCAGCCGACTGGGACAGGGTGAAAAAGGGACTGAAGCTTTCTTT.

The chain employs TRBV5-4 and TRBJ2-5; no clear D gene. The V gene's germline CDR1 is SGHNT and CDR2 YYREEE (reference sequence). The CDR3 has 14 amino acids. Trimming removed 0 bases from V and 2 bases from J, with 8 bases in between. The CDR3 loop reads CASSLDSFQETQYF. CDR3 bases: TGTGCCAGCAGCTTGGACTCCTTTCAAGAGACCCAGTACTTC.

The chain has TRBV9 and TRBJ2-5; TRBD2 matches at 8 bases. CDR1 is SGDLS, CDR2 YYNGEE, per germline. V lost 3 bases, J lost 2 bases, and 12 bases stayed unmatched. The CDR3 has 17 amino acids. DNA for the CDR3: TGTGCCAGCAGCGCTCCGGCGGGGGGAGACATTCAAGAGACCCAGTACTTC. Its protein is CASSAPAGGDIQETQYF.

The chain is built from TRBV7-9 and TRBJ2-3, with TRBD2 matching over 15 bases. There are 15 residues in the CDR3. Per the germline V gene, CDR1 is SEHNR and CDR2 is FQNEAQ (reference sequence). V shed 5 bases, J shed 4 bases, and the junction held 1 base outside the gene matches. The CDR3 bases are TGTGCCAGCAGCCGGACTAGCGGGAGGGCAGATACGCAGTATTTT. Its translation: CASSRTSGRADTQYF.

Only one count was recorded for this clone. The chain links TRBV19 to TRBJ1-1, with D possibly matching TRBD1 (6 bases). With 9 bases removed from V and 4 bases from J, the gap between germline ends came to 18 bases. The CDR3 runs to 14 residues. In germline, CDR1 is LNHDA, CDR2 SQIVND (reference sequence). This CDR3 reads CASTGGGGSTEAFF. The CDR3 DNA reads TGTGCCAGCACAGGTGGGGGGGGCAGCACTGAAGCTTTCTTT.

This chain connects TRBV28 to TRBJ2-2; tentatively, D is TRBD2 (6 bases). This CDR3 has 14 residues. The germline V gene encodes CDR1 MDHEN and CDR2 SYDVKM. V lost 1 base to trimming and J lost 3 bases, with 6 bases between them. The CDR3 reads CASSLSGDTGELFF. The CDR3 bases are TGTGCCAGCAGTTTATCGGGGGACACCGGGGAGCTGTTTTTT. Full variable domain (missing parts from reference TRBV28 and TRBJ2-2): DVKVTQSSRYLVKRTGEKVFLECVQDMDHENMFWYRQDPGLGLRLIYFSYDVKMKEKGDIPEGYSVSREKKERFSLILESASTNQTSMYLCASSLSGDTGELFFGEGSRLTVL.

The chain recombines TRBV13 with TRBJ1-2; unclear D gene. CDR1 is PRHDT and CDR2 is FYEKMQ in the germline V gene (reference sequence). V shed 8 bases and J shed 4 bases, with 17 bases lying between them. This CDR3 contains 14 residues. The CDR3 protein is CASLYSGRPYGYTF. Written as DNA, the CDR3 is TGTGCCAGCCTTTATAGCGGGCGCCCCTATGGCTACACCTTC. Full variable domain (missing parts from reference TRBV13 and TRBJ1-2): AAGVIQSPRHLIKEKRETATLKCYPIPRHDTVYWYQQGPGQDPQFLISFYEKMQSDKGSIPDRFSAQQFSDYHSELNMSSLELGDSALYFCASLYSGRPYGYTFGSGTRLTVV.

This clone has a single count. This rearrangement joins TRBV18 to TRBJ2-3; no clear D. This CDR3 is built from 14 residues. V was pared by 1 base and J by 3 bases, with 8 bases between. The germline V gene has CDR1 KGHSH and CDR2 LQKENI. CDR3 region: CASSPRQETDTQYF. CDR3 nucleotide sequence: TGTGCCAGCTCACCACGTCAAGAGACAGATACGCAGTATTTT.

This chain's CDR3 is CASRGTVETQYF. DNA of the CDR3: TGTGCCAGCAGGGGGACAGTGGAGACCCAGTACTTC. The chain employs TRBV2 and TRBJ2-5; the match to TRBD1 covers 7 bases. The V gene end was trimmed by 6 bases and the J gene end by 5 bases; junction bases not matched to a gene: 3. Germline V gene lookup returns CDR1 SNHLY and CDR2 FYNNEI. The length of the CDR3 is 12 residues.

The genes are TRBV29-1 and TRBJ1-1; D is undetermined. This CDR3 comprises 10 residues. V was pared by 3 bases and J by 7 bases, with 6 bases between. CDR1 and CDR2 from the germline V gene are SQVTM and ANQGSEA. CDR3 sequence: CSVDSGEAFF. The CDR3 coding sequence is TGCAGCGTTGACTCGGGTGAAGCTTTCTTT.

This rearrangement joins TRBV5-1 to TRBJ2-6; possible D gene TRBD1, 6 bases. This CDR3 is 15 amino acids long. V lost 2 bases to trimming and J lost 0 bases, with 6 bases between them. The germline V gene encodes CDR1 SGHRS and CDR2 YFSETQ. CDR3: CASSLQGSGANVLTF. The CDR3 DNA follows: TGCGCCAGCAGCTTACAGGGCTCTGGGGCCAACGTCCTGACTTTC.

The gene calls are TRBV6-1 and TRBJ2-1, with 12 bases fitting TRBD2. Germline assignment: CDR1 MNHNS and CDR2 SASEGT. The junction had 14 bases not matched to a gene; V was cut back by 4 bases and J by 4 bases. CDR3 length: 19 residues. DNA for the CDR3: TGTGCCAGCAGTGGAAGGGGGTCGTCTAGCGGGGGGGAATACAATGAGCAGTTCTTC. Translation gives CASSGRGSSSGGEYNEQFF.

The chain has TRBV27 and TRBJ2-7, with D possibly being TRBD2 (6 bases). V lost 1 base to trimming and J lost 3 bases, with 7 bases between them. The CDR3 extends over 13 amino acids. Germline CDR1 reads MNHEY; CDR2 reads SMNVEV (reference sequence). CDR3 DNA: TGTGCCAGCAGTTTATTCGGGGGCTACGAGCAGTACTTC. It encodes CASSLFGGYEQYF.